This T cell receptor (beta chain) comes out of a study of blood T cell repertoires in COVID-19. Background on the study: PBMCs, B-cell-depleted T cells, or T cells provided the cDNA or gDNA that made up the material.

The CDR3 loop spans 15 amino acids. The germline V and J ends were trimmed by 3 bases and 3 bases, with 12 bases remaining between them. Germline CDR1 reads SNHLY; CDR2 reads FYNNEI. The data were produced by immunoSEQ multiplex PCR, yet TCRdb's version contains in-frame clones alone and is incomplete. Among roughly 70,000 clones listed, around 92% were seen once. This chain uses TRBV2 with TRBJ1-5, with D unresolved. This receptor was taken from a human donor with active COVID-19. The donor label of this sample is uncertain. The sequencing sample was made of peripheral blood. The CDR3: CASSEGRLVNQPQHF. The DNA of the CDR3 is TGTGCCAGCAGTGAGGGCAGGTTGGTCAATCAGCCCCAGCATTTT.